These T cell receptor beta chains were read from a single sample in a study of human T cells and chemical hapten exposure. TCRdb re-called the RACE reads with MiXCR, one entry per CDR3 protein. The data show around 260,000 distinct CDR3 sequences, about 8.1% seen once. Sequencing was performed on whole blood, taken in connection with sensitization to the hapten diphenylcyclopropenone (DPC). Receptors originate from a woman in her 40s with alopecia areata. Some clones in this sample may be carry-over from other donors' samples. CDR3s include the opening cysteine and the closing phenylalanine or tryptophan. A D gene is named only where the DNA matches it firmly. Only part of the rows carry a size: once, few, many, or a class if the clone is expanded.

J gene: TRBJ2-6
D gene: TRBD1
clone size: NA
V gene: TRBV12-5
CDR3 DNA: TGTGCTAGTGGTTTCCTCCGGGACAGGTTCTCTGGGGCCAACGTCCTGACTTTC
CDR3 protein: CASGFLRDRFSGANVLTF

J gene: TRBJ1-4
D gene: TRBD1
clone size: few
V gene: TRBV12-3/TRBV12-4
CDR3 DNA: TGTGCCAGCAGTTCCTCATCTGGACAGGGAGGTGAAAAACTGTTTTTT
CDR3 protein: CASSSSSGQGGEKLFF

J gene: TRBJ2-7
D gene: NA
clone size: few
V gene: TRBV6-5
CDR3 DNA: TGTGCCAGCAGTTACAGGGCTAGCTACGAGCAGTACTTC
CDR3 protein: CASSYRASYEQYF

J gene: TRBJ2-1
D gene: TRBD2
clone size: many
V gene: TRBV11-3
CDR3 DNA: TGTGCCAGCAGCTTAGATCGCGGAGCGGGAAAGCAGTTCTTC
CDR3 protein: CASSLDRGAGKQFF

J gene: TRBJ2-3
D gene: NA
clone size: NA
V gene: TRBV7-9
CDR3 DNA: TGTGCCAGCTCCAATAGGGGTCCGGACACAGATACGCAGTATTTT
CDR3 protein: CASSNRGPDTDTQYF

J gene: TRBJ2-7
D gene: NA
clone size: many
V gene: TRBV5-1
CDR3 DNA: TGCGCCAGCAGCTCGGACTTTAGGCCCTACGAGCAGTACTTC
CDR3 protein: CASSSDFRPYEQYF

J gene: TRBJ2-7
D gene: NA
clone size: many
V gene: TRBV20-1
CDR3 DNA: TGCAGTGCTGCAAGAACGGAGTTCTACGAGCAGTACTTC
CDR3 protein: CSAARTEFYEQYF

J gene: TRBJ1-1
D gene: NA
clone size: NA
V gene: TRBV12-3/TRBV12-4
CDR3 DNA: TGTGCCAGCAGTTTCGCATCGTTGAACACTGAAGCTTTCTTT
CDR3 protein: CASSFASLNTEAFF

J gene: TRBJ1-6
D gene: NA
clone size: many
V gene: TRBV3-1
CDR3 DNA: TGTGCCAGCAGCCTCGAACATGGGCCCCTCCACTTT
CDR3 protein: CASSLEHGPLHF

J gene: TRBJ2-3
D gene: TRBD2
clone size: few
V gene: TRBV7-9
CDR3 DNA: TGTGCCAGCAGCTTAATGGCTAGCGGGGATACGCAGTATTTT
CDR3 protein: CASSLMASGDTQYF

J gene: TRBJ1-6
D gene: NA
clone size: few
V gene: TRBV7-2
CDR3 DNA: TGTGCCAGCAGCCCATTCTCTGGGGGTTATTCACCCCTCCACTTT
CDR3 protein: CASSPFSGGYSPLHF

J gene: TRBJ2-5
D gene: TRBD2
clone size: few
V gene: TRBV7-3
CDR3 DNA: TGTGCCAGCAGCGCCGGAAGCGGGAGTGAGACCCAGTACTTC
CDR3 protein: CASSAGSGSETQYF

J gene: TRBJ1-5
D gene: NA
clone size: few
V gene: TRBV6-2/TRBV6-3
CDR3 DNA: TGTGCCAGCAGCCCGGTCGGAAATTCGAATCAGCCCCAGCATTTT
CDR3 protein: CASSPVGNSNQPQHF

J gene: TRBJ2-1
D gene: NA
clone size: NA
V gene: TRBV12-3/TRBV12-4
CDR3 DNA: TGTGCCAGCAGCCGCGCCCAGGGGTCAGGGATTCGTTCCTACAATGAGCAGTTCTTC
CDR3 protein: CASSRAQGSGIRSYNEQFF

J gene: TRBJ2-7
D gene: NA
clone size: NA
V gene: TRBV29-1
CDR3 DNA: TGCAGCGTAGACAAGGGGTTACGGGGCGAGCAGTACTTC
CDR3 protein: CSVDKGLRGEQYF

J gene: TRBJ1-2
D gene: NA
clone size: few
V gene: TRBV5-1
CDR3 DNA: TGCGCCAGCAGCTTGGCACCTTTACAGGGCCCCTATGGCTACACCTTC
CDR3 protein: CASSLAPLQGPYGYTF

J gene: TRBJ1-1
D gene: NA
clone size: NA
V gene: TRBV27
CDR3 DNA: TGTGCCAGCAGTTTATACAGCCGCATGAACACTGAAGCTTTCTTT
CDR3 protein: CASSLYSRMNTEAFF

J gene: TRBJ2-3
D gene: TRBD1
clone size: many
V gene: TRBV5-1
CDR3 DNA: TGCGCCAGCAGCCTCAACACAGGGGGCGGCACAGATACGCAGTATTTT
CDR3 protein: CASSLNTGGGTDTQYF

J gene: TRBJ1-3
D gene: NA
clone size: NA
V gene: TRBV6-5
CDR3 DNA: TGTGCCAGCAGTACAAGTACAGGGTTTGGAAACACCATATATTTT
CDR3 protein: CASSTSTGFGNTIYF

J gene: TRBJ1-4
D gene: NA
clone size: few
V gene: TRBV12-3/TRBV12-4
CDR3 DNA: TGTGCCAGCAGACAGACTGGACAGCTAACTAATGAAAAACTGTTTTTT
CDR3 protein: CASRQTGQLTNEKLFF

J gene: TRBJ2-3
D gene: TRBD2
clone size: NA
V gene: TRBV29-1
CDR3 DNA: TGCAGCGGGCAGAGGGCTAGCGGTAGCACAGATACGCAGTATTTT
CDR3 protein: CSGQRASGSTDTQYF

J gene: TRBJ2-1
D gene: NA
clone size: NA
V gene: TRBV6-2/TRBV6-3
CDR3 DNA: TGTGCCAGCACTCGCGGGGCCCTTGGGTACAATGAGCAGTTCTTC
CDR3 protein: CASTRGALGYNEQFF

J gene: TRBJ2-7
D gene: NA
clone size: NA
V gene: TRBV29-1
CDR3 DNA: TGCAGCGTCGTATCCCCAGGGACCTACGAGCAGTACTTC
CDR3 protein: CSVVSPGTYEQYF